These 17 T cell receptor beta chains came from one sample sequenced in a study of T cell repertoires in cytomegalovirus infection. TCRdb re-derived calls from the reads in MiXCR, one entry per CDR3 protein. The sample consists of hundreds of thousands of distinct CDR3 sequences, about 30% of them appearing once. These receptors have no identified antigens. The material sequenced was cultured PBMCs, taken from culture after CMV antigen stimulation. All receptors derive from a human donor in good health (CMV status not recorded). Some clones in this sample may be carry-over from other donors' samples.

The chain uses TRBV4-3 and TRBJ1-5; D not certain. The CDR3 is 15 amino acids. V lost 1 base, J lost 5 bases, and 12 bases lay in between. Germline CDR1 is LGHNA and CDR2 is YSLEER. This CDR3 is CASSQVLGNHQPQHF. The CDR3 nucleotides read TGCGCCAGCAGCCAAGTTCTAGGGAACCATCAGCCCCAGCATTTT.

The rearrangement links TRBV6-5 to TRBJ1-4, with 8 bases lining up with TRBD1. The ends lost 6 bases at V and 6 bases at J; junction bases unmatched: 9. The CDR3 length is 15 residues. Germline V CDR1 and CDR2: MNHEY, SVGAGI. CDR3 DNA: TGTGCCAGCAGCCGGGCCGGGACAGGCTATGAAAAACTGTTTTTT. Protein sequence: CASSRAGTGYEKLFF.

V is TRBV19 and J is TRBJ2-2, with a possible D match to TRBD2 (7 bases). This CDR3 region has 16 residues. V was trimmed by 6 bases and J by 0 bases, leaving 14 bases between them. In germline, CDR1 is LNHDA, CDR2 SQIVND (reference sequence). This chain's CDR3 is CASRRGGTTNTGELFF. The CDR3, as DNA: TGTGCCAGTAGAAGGGGGGGGACAACGAACACCGGGGAGCTGTTTTTT.

This clonotype has only a few counts. This rearrangement joins TRBV7-8 to TRBJ1-5; D is unclear. The CDR3 is 16 amino acids. V lost 1 base to trimming and J lost 2 bases, with 12 bases between them. CDR1 is SGHVS and CDR2 is FQNEAQ in the germline V gene. The CDR3: CASSLGRVRRNQPQHF. CDR3 sequence (DNA): TGTGCCAGCAGCTTAGGGAGGGTCCGCCGCAATCAGCCCCAGCATTTT.

This clonotype has only a few counts. V is TRBV7-8 and J is TRBJ2-5; no definite D call. With 2 bases removed from V and 4 bases from J, the gap between germline ends came to 8 bases. Germline-derived CDR1 and CDR2 are SGHVS and FQNEAQ. The CDR3 covers 13 residues. In nucleotides, the CDR3 is TGTGCCAGCAGCTTACTCTACACAGAGACCCAGTACTTC. Its protein is CASSLLYTETQYF. The entire variable domain, with the rest obtained from reference TRBV7-8 and TRBJ2-5, is as follows: GAGVSQSPRYKVAKRGQDVALRCDPISGHVSLFWYQQALGQGPEFLTYFQNEAQLDKSGLPSDRFFAERPEGSVSTLKIQRTQQEDSAVYLCASSLLYTETQYFGPGTRLLVL.

This clonotype was picked up a small number of times. As DNA, the CDR3 is TGTGCCAGCTCGACCCATTCTAAGGGCAGGGGCTCCTACGAGCAGTACTTC. Translated: CASSTHSKGRGSYEQYF. The J gene is TRBJ2-7, the V gene TRBV28; maybe TRBD1 (6 bases). The CDR3 runs 17 residues. Germline V gives CDR1 MDHEN, CDR2 SYDVKM. With 8 bases removed from V and 0 bases from J, the gap between germline ends came to 23 bases.

The chain links TRBV6-1 to TRBJ2-4; D is undetermined. V was pared by 2 bases and J by 1 base, with 6 bases between. Germline V gene data show CDR1 as MNHNS and CDR2 as SASEGT. This CDR3 is 14 amino acids long. DNA for the CDR3: TGTGCCAGCAGTGAATGGAAGGCCAAAAACATTCAGTACTTC. Its protein is CASSEWKAKNIQYF.

This clonotype has a count of ten or more. The rearrangement joins TRBV7-2 to TRBJ2-1; D is perhaps TRBD1 (6 bases). V lost 1 base and J lost 7, with 11 bases in between. Per the germline V gene, CDR1 is SGHTA and CDR2 is FQGNSA. CDR3 length: 14 amino acids. The CDR3 loop is CASSLDGQGNEQFF. The CDR3 DNA follows: TGTGCCAGCAGCTTAGATGGGCAGGGGAATGAGCAGTTCTTC.

The rearrangement links TRBV15 to TRBJ2-6; tentative D call: TRBD1 (5 bases). V lost 1 base and J 0 bases, leaving 7 bases between the germline ends. Germline V lookup: CDR1 LNHNV, CDR2 YYDKDF (reference sequence). This CDR3 has 16 residues. The CDR3 region has the DNA TGTGCCACCAGCAGAGGAGACAGCTCTGGGGCCAACGTCCTGACTTTC. This sequence encodes CATSRGDSSGANVLTF.

This clonotype was detected a few times. The V and J genes are TRBV7-6 and TRBJ2-2; maybe TRBD2 (5 bases). The CDR3 is made up of 15 amino acids. V shed 1 base and J shed 1 base, with 7 bases lying between them. Germline V gene data show CDR1 as SGHVS and CDR2 as FNYEAQ. The DNA of the CDR3 is TGTGCCAGCAGCTTAGACGGGATGAACACCGGGGAGCTGTTTTTT. As protein: CASSLDGMNTGELFF.

This clonotype was counted once. J is TRBJ2-3 and V is TRBV4-3; D is undetermined. Germline CDR1 reads LGHNA; CDR2 reads YSLEER. Trimming left V 1 base short and J 4 bases short, with 9 bases between. The CDR3 is 14 amino acids. The CDR3 sequence: CASSQAGPPDTQYF. The CDR3 nucleotides are TGCGCCAGCAGCCAAGCTGGGCCCCCAGATACGCAGTATTTT.

This chain links TRBV7-6 with TRBJ1-3; D is uncertain. Per the germline V gene, CDR1 is SGHVS and CDR2 is FNYEAQ. CDR3 length equals 15 residues. V lost 5 bases and J 0 bases, leaving 11 bases between the germline ends. CDR3 nucleotide sequence: TGTGCCAGCAGCCCGACGACTAGCTCTGGAAACACCATATATTTT. Protein: CASSPTTSSGNTIYF.

The chain uses TRBV2 and TRBJ2-3, with D perhaps TRBD1 or TRBD2 (5 bases each). The germline V and J ends were trimmed by 8 bases and 8 bases, with 14 bases remaining between them. The CDR3 is 12 residues long. CDR1 is SNHLY and CDR2 is FYNNEI in the germline V gene. CDR3 nucleotides: TGTGCCAGCTGCGAGCCGGGGCGTACGCAGTATTTT. This translates into CASCEPGRTQYF.

In this sample, this clonotype turned up many times. The chain links TRBV7-6 to TRBJ2-1; TRBD2 matches 11 bases. Germline CDR1 is SGHVS and CDR2 is FNYEAQ. This CDR3 contains 15 residues. Trimming removed 4 bases from V and 7 bases from J; junction bases left unmatched: 6. The CDR3 reads CASSSLAGGPNEQFF. The CDR3 nucleotides are TGTGCCAGCAGCTCGTTAGCGGGAGGGCCAAATGAGCAGTTCTTC.

This clonotype occurred many times. V usage is TRBV7-8 and J usage is TRBJ2-7; TRBD2 aligns across 11 bases. Unmatched junction bases numbered 5, after V lost 0 bases and J lost 4 bases. This CDR3 is built from 16 residues. CDR1 SGHVS and CDR2 FQNEAQ come from the germline V gene. The CDR3 DNA sequence: TGTGCCAGCAGCTTAGCCGGGACTAGCGGTCGGTACGAGCAGTACTTC. Its protein is CASSLAGTSGRYEQYF.

The gene calls are TRBV5-4 and TRBJ1-1; TRBD1 matches 11 bases. The germline V gene encodes CDR1 SGHNT and CDR2 YYREEE (reference sequence). The CDR3 covers 15 residues. Trimming removed 0 bases from V and 11 bases from J; junction bases left unmatched: 9. The CDR3 bases are TGTGCCAGCAGCTTGGATGGACAGGGGGCGAATGAGGCTTTCTTT. Translating gives CASSLDGQGANEAFF.

The chain carries TRBV5-1 and TRBJ1-1, with D tentatively TRBD1 (6 bases). The CDR3 covers 15 residues. In germline, CDR1 is SGHRS, CDR2 YFSETQ. Trimming pared 4 bases from V and 0 bases from J, leaving 13 bases between. The CDR3 region is CASSQTGAVNTEAFF. The CDR3 nucleotides are TGCGCCAGCAGCCAGACGGGGGCGGTGAACACTGAAGCTTTCTTT.